This T cell receptor beta chain was retrieved from a study of control samples from healthy donors and cancer patients. Trimming took off 7 bases at V and 1 base at J, with 16 bases between the two ends. CDR3 size: 15 residues. Germline CDR1 is SNHLY and CDR2 is FYNNEI. Using immunoSEQ multiplex PCR, the repertoire was profiled, and TCRdb retains in-frame clones only, with some absent. The sample records around 100,000 clones, 90% to 95% being singletons. The receptor's source is a woman younger than 30 in good health. Sequenced: blood. The chain joins TRBV2 to TRBJ1-1; D unclear. CDR3 bases: TGTGCCAGCAAGTCTTCATACAGATCGAACACTGAAGCTTTCTTT. It encodes CASKSSYRSNTEAFF.